One sample yielded the 26 T cell receptor beta chains listed below, sequenced in a study of T-cell memory formation after mild COVID-19. TCRdb ran MiXCR on the 5' RACE reads and lists one entry per CDR3 protein. The sample gives about 560,000 distinct CDR3 sequences, about 18% of which show up once; around 7.8% is in the top ten. Sequenced sample: PBMCs or a T cell subset sorted from them (not recorded which). The receptors were sampled from an adult woman who had mild COVID-19 (a few samples of this study predate the infection). Cell type and time point are not known.

This clonotype was observed once. V usage is TRBV6-6 and J usage is TRBJ2-7, with D uncertain. CDR3 length: 13 amino acids. Germline lookup yields CDR1 MNHNY and CDR2 SVGAGI (reference sequence). V lost 4 bases and J 0 bases, leaving 7 bases between the germline ends. The CDR3 nucleotides read TGTGCCAGCAGTTCGAAAGACTCCTACGAGCAGTACTTC. It yields the protein CASSSKDSYEQYF.

This clonotype appeared a few times. The gene calls are TRBV7-2 and TRBJ2-7; possibly TRBD2 for D (6 bases). Trimming shortened V by 5 bases and J by 2 bases, and 10 bases separated the two germline ends. Germline V gene sequence: CDR1 SGHTA, CDR2 FQGNSA. The CDR3 covers 13 residues. For the CDR3, the DNA is TGTGCCAGCAGCGTTAGCGGAGCCTACGAGCAGTACTTC. Protein product: CASSVSGAYEQYF.

The chain recombines TRBV6-2 or TRBV6-3 with TRBJ2-7, with 11 bases matching TRBD1. V gave up 3 bases and J gave up 3 bases; unmatched junction bases: 10. The CDR3 contains 17 residues. From germline, CDR1 is MNHEY and CDR2 SVGEGT. CDR3 sequence: CASSYHPGQGGLYEQYF. DNA of the CDR3: TGTGCCAGCAGTTATCATCCGGGACAGGGGGGACTCTACGAGCAGTACTTC.

This clonotype came up a few times. V and J are TRBV7-2 and TRBJ2-3; D unresolved. CDR3 length: 14 residues. Trimming removed 5 bases from V and 2 bases from J, with 11 bases in between. Germline assignment: CDR1 SGHTA and CDR2 FQGNSA. The CDR3 loop is CASSKDVATDTQYF. The DNA for the CDR3 is TGTGCCAGCAGCAAAGATGTTGCCACAGATACGCAGTATTTT. Supplemented by reference TRBV7-2 and TRBJ2-3, the full variable domain reads GAGVSQSPSNKVTEKGKDVELRCDPISGHTALYWYRQSLGQGLEFLIYFQGNSAPDKSGLPSDRFSAERTGGSVSTLTIQRTQQEDSAVYLCASSKDVATDTQYFGPGTRLTVL.

In this sample, this clonotype turned up a few times. This CDR3 is CASSLRTGTNSPLHF. The CDR3 bases are TGTGCCAGCAGTTTACGGACAGGGACGAATTCACCCCTCCACTTT. This chain links TRBV12-3 or TRBV12-4 with TRBJ1-6; TRBD1 matches at 8 bases. Trimming at V came to 2 bases and at J to 7 bases, leaving 4 bases not matched to a gene. The CDR3 sequence is 15 residues long.

This clonotype was counted a few times. The rearrangement joins TRBV3-1 to TRBJ1-1; 8 bases line up with TRBD1. There are 14 residues in the CDR3. Germline-derived CDR1 and CDR2 are LGHDT and YNNKEL (reference sequence). Losses at the gene ends were 7 bases for V and 1 base for J; bases not matched to a gene: 5. CDR3: CASTQGTGNTEAFF. CDR3 in DNA: TGTGCCAGCACTCAAGGGACAGGGAACACTGAAGCTTTCTTT.

This clonotype is a singleton in its sample. The rearrangement uses TRBV4-3 and TRBJ2-1, with D possibly matching TRBD2 (5 bases). This CDR3 has 17 amino acids. CDR1 and CDR2 from the germline V gene are LGHNA and YSLEER. The V gene lost 0 bases and the J gene lost 6 bases, with 18 bases spanning the gap. CDR3 sequence: CASSQERYAGLANEQFF. CDR3 DNA sequence: TGCGCCAGCAGCCAAGAGAGGTACGCGGGTCTCGCCAATGAGCAGTTCTTC.

The chain combines TRBV5-6 with TRBJ1-1; weak D call: TRBD1 (5 bases). This CDR3 is built from 13 residues. The V and J ends lost 2 bases and 4 bases respectively, with 9 bases between them. Per the germline V gene, CDR1 is SGHDT and CDR2 is YYEEEE. CDR3 amino acids: CASSFLGPTEAFF. The CDR3 DNA follows: TGTGCCAGCAGCTTCTTGGGGCCCACTGAAGCTTTCTTT. The full variable domain, in which reference TRBV5-6 and TRBJ1-1 provide the parts outside the CDR3, is DAGVTQSPTHLIKTRGQQVTLRCSPKSGHDTVSWYQQALGQGPQFIFQYYEEEERQRGNFPDRFSGHQFPNYSSELNVNALLLGDSALYLCASSFLGPTEAFFGQGTRLTVV.

J is TRBJ2-3 and V is TRBV20-1; a possible D gene is TRBD2 (6 bases). Germline loops: CDR1 DFQATT, CDR2 SNEGSKA (reference sequence). CDR3 length: 17 residues. Trimming removed 0 bases from V and 1 base from J, with 17 bases in between. Here the CDR3 reads CSARDRRRAYRTDTQYF. DNA of the CDR3: TGCAGTGCTAGAGACAGACGGAGGGCCTATCGCACAGATACGCAGTATTTT.

This chain joins TRBV5-1 and TRBJ1-1; possibly TRBD1 for D (5 bases). Trimming removed 0 bases at V and 3 bases at J, with 15 bases between. The CDR3 has 16 residues. Germline V gives CDR1 SGHRS, CDR2 YFSETQ. This CDR3 reads CASSLVPGTWDTEAFF. CDR3 nucleotides: TGCGCCAGCAGCTTGGTTCCGGGGACCTGGGACACTGAAGCTTTCTTT.

The genes are TRBV5-1 and TRBJ1-2; TRBD1 might be the D (5 bases). There are 14 residues in the CDR3. Germline V gene lookup returns CDR1 SGHRS and CDR2 YFSETQ. Deletions cut 0 bases from V and 8 bases from J, with 14 bases between. The CDR3 coding sequence is TGCGCCAGCAGCTTGGCCGGAGGGGTTGTAGGCTACACCTTC. It yields the protein CASSLAGGVVGYTF.

V gene TRBV7-2 combines with J gene TRBJ1-2; D is ambiguous. Trimming removed 5 bases at V and 5 bases at J, with 12 bases between. CDR1 is SGHTA, CDR2 FQGNSA, per germline. CDR3 length: 13 residues. CDR3 residues: CASSTPNDYGYTF. The DNA of the CDR3 is TGTGCCAGCAGCACCCCAAATGATTATGGCTACACCTTC.

At least ten counts were recorded for this clonotype. The gene calls are TRBV7-2 and TRBJ2-3; D ambiguous. Germline CDR1 SGHTA, CDR2 FQGNSA. V was clipped by 7 bases and J by 4 bases, with 12 bases between them. This CDR3 has 13 amino acids. Here the CDR3 reads CASTIRAPDTQYF. The CDR3 DNA is TGTGCCAGCACCATTCGAGCCCCAGATACGCAGTATTTT.

V is TRBV4-1 and J is TRBJ2-1, with D possibly being TRBD1 (5 bases). This CDR3 is 15 amino acids long. Trimming took off 0 bases at V and 8 bases at J, with 14 bases between the two ends. Germline lookup yields CDR1 MGHRA and CDR2 YSYEKL. The CDR3 nucleotides read TGCGCCAGCAGCCAAGATCCCGCAGGGCTGGATGAGCAGTTCTTC. Its protein product is CASSQDPAGLDEQFF.

In its sample, this clonotype was seen a few times. The gene calls are TRBV7-8 and TRBJ2-1; D remains ambiguous. V was clipped by 1 base and J by 8 bases, with 12 bases between them. CDR1 and CDR2 from the germline V gene are SGHVS and FQNEAQ. This CDR3 region has 14 residues. The chain's CDR3 is CASSLGQWADEQFF. In DNA, the CDR3 is TGTGCCAGCAGCTTAGGGCAGTGGGCGGATGAGCAGTTCTTC.

The CDR3 protein is CSARRAYSNQPQHF. The CDR3, as DNA: TGCAGTGCTAGGAGAGCGTATAGCAATCAGCCCCAGCATTTT. The genes are TRBV20-1 and TRBJ1-5; D unclear. The CDR3 has 14 amino acids. Germline V gene data show CDR1 as DFQATT and CDR2 as SNEGSKA (reference sequence). Trimming removed 3 bases at V and 0 bases at J, with 9 bases between.

This rearrangement joins TRBV7-2 to TRBJ2-5; TRBD2 is a possible D gene (6 bases). V dropped 5 bases and J dropped 4 bases, with 17 bases sitting between them. The length of the CDR3 is 15 residues. CDR1 and CDR2 (germline): SGHTA, FQGNSA. The CDR3 loop is CASSTRRLDRETQYF. The DNA for the CDR3 is TGTGCCAGCAGCACCCGGCGACTAGATAGAGAGACCCAGTACTTC. The full variable domain, with the rest looked up from reference TRBV7-2 and TRBJ2-5, is GAGVSQSPSNKVTEKGKDVELRCDPISGHTALYWYRQSLGQGLEFLIYFQGNSAPDKSGLPSDRFSAERTGGSVSTLTIQRTQQEDSAVYLCASSTRRLDRETQYFGPGTRLLVL.

The sample holds a few counts of this clonotype. The V gene is TRBV5-1, the J gene TRBJ1-1; 9 bases agree with TRBD1. The germline CDR1 and CDR2 sequences are SGHRS and YFSETQ. Trimming at V came to 4 bases and at J to 4 bases, leaving 8 bases not matched to a gene. The CDR3 length is 15 residues. As DNA, the CDR3 is TGCGCCAGCAGCGGGGTACAGGGGGCGGTCACTGAAGCTTTCTTT. This translates into CASSGVQGAVTEAFF. The full variable domain, with the rest looked up from reference TRBV5-1 and TRBJ1-1, is KAGVTQTPRYLIKTRGQQVTLSCSPISGHRSVSWYQQTPGQGLQFLFEYFSETQRNKGNFPGRFSGRQFSNSRSEMNVSTLELGDSALYLCASSGVQGAVTEAFFGQGTRLTVV.

The chain couples TRBV7-2 to TRBJ1-4; D is possibly TRBD1 (5 bases). Germline loops: CDR1 SGHTA, CDR2 FQGNSA. The CDR3 consists of 15 residues. V lost 5 bases to trimming and J lost 8 bases, with 18 bases between them. DNA for the CDR3: TGTGCCAGCAGCGCCAGACAGCTTGCAGGGGAAAAACTGTTTTTT. It translates to CASSARQLAGEKLFF.

Only a few counts were recorded for this clonotype. The rearrangement uses TRBV12-3 or TRBV12-4 and TRBJ2-7; unclear D gene. The CDR3 contains 13 residues. Trimming took off 2 bases at V and 2 bases at J, with 7 bases between the two ends. The chain's CDR3 is CASSLRRTYEQYF. CDR3 nucleotides: TGTGCCAGCAGTTTACGGCGGACCTACGAGCAGTACTTC.

Here the CDR3 reads CSVVTRTGTGGYGYTF. In DNA, the CDR3 is TGCAGTGTCGTAACCAGGACCGGGACAGGGGGTTATGGCTACACCTTC. The rearrangement uses TRBV29-1 and TRBJ1-2; 11 bases match TRBD1. Germline V gene data show CDR1 as SQVTM and CDR2 as ANQGSEA. This CDR3 is 16 amino acids long.

This clonotype came up many times. The chain has TRBV20-1 and TRBJ2-1; D assignment may be TRBD1 or TRBD2 (5 bases each). From germline, CDR1 is DFQATT and CDR2 SNEGSKA (reference sequence). The CDR3 runs 14 residues. V lost 5 bases to trimming and J lost 7 bases, with 18 bases between them. Written as DNA, the CDR3 is TGCAGTGCTCCCCGGGACCCGGTTGTGAATGAGCAGTTCTTC. As protein: CSAPRDPVVNEQFF.

This chain joins TRBV7-6 and TRBJ2-7; no definite D call. The CDR3 runs 14 residues. Trimming pared 6 bases from V and 1 base from J, leaving 13 bases between. Per the germline V gene, CDR1 is SGHVS and CDR2 is FNYEAQ. CDR3 nucleotide sequence: TGTGCCAGCAGACCCCGTGAGAGTTCCTACGAGCAGTACTTC. It yields the protein CASRPRESSYEQYF. Supplemented by reference TRBV7-6 and TRBJ2-7, the full variable domain reads GAGVSQSPRYKVTKRGQDVALRCDPISGHVSLYWYRQALGQGPEFLTYFNYEAQQDKSGLPNDRFSAERPEGSISTLTIQRTEQRDSAMYRCASRPRESSYEQYFGPGTRLTVT.

The chain uses TRBV3-1 and TRBJ2-7; 7 nucleotides agree with TRBD2. Germline CDR1 and CDR2: LGHDT and YNNKEL (reference sequence). The ends lost 1 base at V and 2 bases at J; junction bases unmatched: 8. The CDR3 consists of 16 residues. The CDR3 DNA is TGTGCCAGCAGCCAAGGGGTCGGCGGGAGAGCCTACGAGCAGTACTTC. Amino acid sequence: CASSQGVGGRAYEQYF.

The chain links TRBV12-3 or TRBV12-4 to TRBJ1-6, with unresolved D. Trimming removed 4 bases at V and 0 bases at J, with 13 bases between. The CDR3 extends over 17 amino acids. The CDR3 region is CASSYRAVSSYNSPLHF. CDR3 bases: TGTGCCAGCAGTTATCGGGCAGTCAGCTCCTATAATTCACCCCTCCACTTT.

The V gene is TRBV6-1, the J gene TRBJ1-3, with D unresolved. With 3 bases removed from V and 0 bases from J, the gap between germline ends came to 12 bases. The CDR3 has 16 amino acids. Looked up from germline, CDR1 is MNHNS and CDR2 is SASEGT. DNA of the CDR3: TGTGCCAGCAGTGAGATGACCGAAATCTCTGGAAACACCATATATTTT. It codes for CASSEMTEISGNTIYF.